One sample yielded the 26 T cell receptor beta chains listed below, sequenced in a study of cytomegalovirus exposure and HLA in healthy donors. The PCR was carried out with 60 Vbeta primers and 13 Jbeta primers. Sequenced by immunoSEQ multiplex PCR; TCRdb stores in-frame clones only, minus some. This sample has some 150,000 clones, with 65% to 85% found just once. The sequenced sample consisted of PBMCs. The receptors stem from a young man in good health and CMV-seronegative.

V and J are TRBV30 and TRBJ2-7; perhaps TRBD1 as D (6 bases). V was trimmed by 2 bases and J by 2 bases, leaving 10 bases between them. This CDR3 spans 13 amino acids. Germline V gene lookup returns CDR1 GTSNPN and CDR2 SVGIG (reference sequence). CDR3 region: CAWSLGAAYEQYF. CDR3 sequence (DNA): TGTGCCTGGAGTTTGGGGGCTGCCTACGAGCAGTACTTC.

This chain joins TRBV27 and TRBJ2-2; D is possibly TRBD1 (7 bases). The CDR3 runs to 17 residues. Trimming took 6 bases from V and 2 from J, leaving 19 bases between them. CDR1 is MNHEY, CDR2 SMNVEV, per germline (reference sequence). CDR3: CASSPLGGTVNTGELFF. Here the CDR3 DNA reads TGTGCCAGCAGCCCCCTTGGAGGGACAGTAAACACCGGGGAGCTGTTTTTT.

This chain uses TRBV9 with TRBJ2-5, with TRBD1 matching 8 bases. This CDR3 comprises 15 residues. Trimming cost V 0 bases and J 4 bases; bases outside gene matches: 5. Germline CDR1 and CDR2: SGDLS and YYNGEE. The CDR3 DNA reads as TGTGCCAGCAGCGTAGCAGGGGGCGCTAGAGAGACCCAGTACTTC. The encoded protein is CASSVAGGARETQYF. The entire variable domain, with the rest obtained from reference TRBV9 and TRBJ2-5, is as follows: DSGVTQTPKHLITATGQRVTLRCSPRSGDLSVYWYQQSLDQGLQFLIQYYNGEERAKGNILERFSAQQFPDLHSELNLSSLELGDSALYFCASSVAGGARETQYFGPGTRLLVL.

The V and J genes are TRBV19 and TRBJ1-5, with TRBD1 identical over 9 bases. J gave up 5 bases and V 2 bases, and 1 base lay outside the gene matches. Per the germline V gene, CDR1 is LNHDA and CDR2 is SQIVND (reference sequence). CDR3 length: 14 residues. The CDR3 DNA sequence: TGTGCCAGTAGTATAAGGGACAGGGATCAGCCCCAGCATTTT. It codes for CASSIRDRDQPQHF.

J is TRBJ2-3 and V is TRBV5-1; 12 bases fit TRBD2. Trimming cost V 4 bases and J 6 bases; bases outside gene matches: 15. CDR3 length equals 18 residues. Germline values: CDR1 SGHRS, CDR2 YFSETQ. The CDR3 region is CASSPHSSGGAVMDTQYF. CDR3 DNA: TGCGCCAGCAGCCCACACTCTAGCGGGGGGGCCGTGATGGATACGCAGTATTTT.

Written as DNA, the CDR3 is TGTGCCAGCAGCTTTAATGGGGCCGAAAACATTCAGTACTTC. It translates to CASSFNGAENIQYF. J is TRBJ2-4 and V is TRBV5-5; D perhaps matches TRBD1 (5 bases). This CDR3 is 14 amino acids long. Per germline, CDR1 SGHKS and CDR2 YYEKEE (reference sequence). Deletions cut 2 bases from V and 5 bases from J, with 11 bases between.

This clone was found a few times. V and J are TRBV19 and TRBJ2-1; 9 nucleotides line up with TRBD1. V was clipped by 3 bases and J by 6 bases; unmatched bases: 6. Germline lookup yields CDR1 LNHDA and CDR2 SQIVND (reference sequence). CDR3 length: 15 amino acids. The CDR3 coding sequence is TGTGCCAGTAGTATTACAGGGGGCGGGTTCAATGAGCAGTTCTTC. Its translation is CASSITGGGFNEQFF. The entire variable domain, with the rest obtained from reference TRBV19 and TRBJ2-1, is as follows: DGGITQSPKYLFRKEGQNVTLSCEQNLNHDAMYWYRQDPGQGLRLIYYSQIVNDFQKGDIAEGYSVSREKKESFPLTVTSAQKNPTAFYLCASSITGGGFNEQFFGPGTRLTVL.

This chain uses TRBV7-4 with TRBJ2-5; D gene ambiguous. The J call is doubtful: the DNA matches TRBJ2-7 better. This CDR3 has 22 residues. CDR1 is SGHVT and CDR2 is SQSDAQ in the germline V gene. The CDR3 DNA is TGTGCCAGCACCACCCCCCCCTTTTGCGTCCCAATCCCATCCTCTCCCCAATACGAGCAGTACTTC. Its protein is CASTTPPFCVPIPSSPQYEQYF.

In nucleotides, the CDR3 is TGCGCCAGCAGCCAGGCTTCCAGGGGAACGCAGTATTTT. It yields the protein CASSQASRGTQYF. This rearrangement joins TRBV4-3 to TRBJ2-3; TRBD1 might be the D (6 bases). V lost 3 bases to trimming and J lost 9 bases, with 13 bases between them. Germline lookup yields CDR1 LGHNA and CDR2 YSLEER. This CDR3 region has 13 residues.

The chain recombines TRBV5-1 with TRBJ2-5; TRBD2 matches at 8 bases. The junction had 7 bases not matched to a gene; V was cut back by 4 bases and J by 2 bases. This CDR3 has 15 residues. CDR1 and CDR2 (germline): SGHRS, YFSETQ. The chain's CDR3 is CASSRYGGDQETQYF. For the CDR3, the DNA is TGCGCCAGCAGCCGTTACGGGGGGGATCAAGAGACCCAGTACTTC.

As to this clone: The sample holds other DNA sequences that translate to the same CDR3. The chain is built from TRBV7-9 and TRBJ2-2; the match to TRBD2 covers 10 bases. The CDR3 spans 17 residues. Germline loops: CDR1 SEHNR, CDR2 FQNEAQ (reference sequence). V dropped 0 bases and J dropped 4; count of bases not matched to a gene: 5. The chain's CDR3 is CASSLAPSGGATGELFF. CDR3 DNA sequence: TGTGCCAGCAGCTTAGCCCCCAGCGGGGGGGCCACCGGGGAGCTGTTTTTT. The whole variable domain, filled in from reference TRBV7-9 and TRBJ2-2, reads DTGVSQNPRHKITKRGQNVTFRCDPISEHNRLYWYRQTLGQGPEFLTYFQNEAQLEKSRLLSDRFSAERPKGSFSTLEIQRTEQGDSAMYLCASSLAPSGGATGELFFGEGSRLTVL.

This clone was observed a few times. The chain links TRBV7-8 to TRBJ1-5; unclear D gene. From germline, CDR1 is SGHVS and CDR2 FQNEAQ. This CDR3 is 15 amino acids long. Trimming removed 5 bases from V and 2 bases from J, with 13 bases in between. The CDR3 DNA reads as TGTGCCAGCAGCACGGTGAGAGGGCGCAATCAGCCCCAGCATTTT. It is translated as CASSTVRGRNQPQHF.

V usage is TRBV30 and J usage is TRBJ2-5; TRBD2 might be the D (5 bases). CDR1 is GTSNPN and CDR2 is SVGIG in the germline V gene (reference sequence). CDR3 size: 13 residues. The CDR3 DNA reads TGTGGGGCCGCGCGGGCCCCGAAAGAGACCCAGTACTTC. Translating it yields CGAARAPKETQYF.

This clone was picked up a small number of times. The chain is built from TRBV4-2 and TRBJ2-3; TRBD2 is a possible D gene (7 bases). This CDR3 spans 18 amino acids. The V and J ends lost 1 base and 2 bases respectively, with 19 bases between them. The germline CDR1 and CDR2 sequences are LGHNA and YNFKEQ. The chain's CDR3 is CASSQADGGGGITDTQYF. The CDR3 DNA sequence: TGTGCCAGCAGCCAAGCTGACGGGGGCGGGGGAATCACAGATACGCAGTATTTT.

The chain combines TRBV27 with TRBJ1-5; 8 nucleotides line up with TRBD1. V trimming: 8 bases; J trimming: 0 bases; junction bases outside the gene matches: 6. CDR3 length: 15 amino acids. The germline gives CDR1 MNHEY, CDR2 SMNVEV (reference sequence). For the CDR3, the DNA is TGTGCCAGCGGTATCGGGACAGGTAGCAATCAGCCCCAGCATTTT. Translated: CASGIGTGSNQPQHF.

The chain links TRBV5-1 to TRBJ1-1; D is possibly TRBD1 (5 bases). V was shortened by 7 bases and J by 5 bases, with 18 bases between the two germline ends. Per the germline V gene, CDR1 is SGHRS and CDR2 is YFSETQ. The CDR3 consists of 14 residues. The CDR3: CASAASADMTEAFF. Written as DNA, the CDR3 is TGCGCCAGCGCCGCGAGTGCGGACATGACTGAAGCTTTCTTT.

This clone was observed once. The gene calls are TRBV5-1 and TRBJ1-6; TRBD1 matches at 9 bases. After removal of 0 bases from V and 9 bases from J, the junction contained 4 bases not matched to a gene. The CDR3 spans 15 residues. The germline V gene has CDR1 SGHRS and CDR2 YFSETQ. The CDR3 loop is CASSLDGTGTSPLHF. DNA of the CDR3: TGCGCCAGCAGCTTGGACGGGACAGGGACTTCACCCCTCCACTTT.

The chain carries TRBV6-5 and TRBJ1-1; 8 nucleotides align to TRBD1. J gave up 6 bases and V 5 bases, and 8 bases lay outside the gene matches. The CDR3 has 14 residues. Germline CDR1 and CDR2: MNHEY and SVGAGI. The CDR3 DNA follows: TGTGCCAGCAGTCGACAGGGGAGGGTCGCTGAAGCTTTCTTT. This encodes CASSRQGRVAEAFF.

This clone appeared a single time. One junction end does not reproduce the germline sequence, and a read error may be involved. This sequence joins TRBV7-9 and TRBJ1-5, with D possibly TRBD1 on 5 matching bases. The CDR3 spans 17 residues. Germline V gives CDR1 SEHNR, CDR2 FQNEAQ (reference sequence). For the CDR3, the DNA is TGTGCCGGCAGCTTAGCGCAGGGATCGAATAGCAATCAGCCCCAGCATTTT. This sequence encodes CAGSLAQGSNSNQPQHF. The full variable domain, its missing parts supplied by reference TRBV7-9 and TRBJ1-5, is DTGVSQNPRHKITKRGQNVTFRCDPISEHNRLYWYRQTLGQGPEFLTYFQNEAQLEKSRLLSDRFSAERPKGSFSTLEIQRTEQGDSAMYLCAGSLAQGSNSNQPQHFGDGTRLSIL.

The chain combines TRBV2 with TRBJ2-3, with 7 bases aligning to TRBD2. Trimming at V came to 2 bases and at J to 3 bases, leaving 5 bases not matched to a gene. The germline V gene encodes CDR1 SNHLY and CDR2 FYNNEI. CDR3 size: 15 residues. This CDR3 reads CASSEWTSSTDTQYF. The DNA of the CDR3 is TGTGCCAGCAGTGAATGGACTAGTAGTACAGATACGCAGTATTTT.

The CDR3 sequence: CAWSFIGYGYTF. CDR3 DNA: TGTGCCTGGAGTTTTATCGGGTATGGCTACACCTTC. V is TRBV30 and J is TRBJ1-2, with D unclear. The CDR3 spans 12 residues. V was cut by 2 bases and J by 5 bases, with 9 bases left in between. Germline V CDR1 and CDR2: GTSNPN, SVGIG (reference sequence).

V usage is TRBV11-1 and J usage is TRBJ2-2; D perhaps matches TRBD2 (6 bases). Germline values: CDR1 SGHAT, CDR2 FQDESV (reference sequence). The CDR3 extends over 17 amino acids. Trimming pared 5 bases from V and 2 bases from J, leaving 18 bases between. This chain's CDR3 is CASSRSGWGGNTGELFF. CDR3 coding DNA: TGTGCCAGCAGCCGCTCGGGATGGGGAGGAAACACCGGGGAGCTGTTTTTT.

The chain couples TRBV2 to TRBJ1-5, with 7 bases lining up with TRBD1. Trimming cost V 6 bases and J 6 bases; bases outside gene matches: 11. Germline CDR1 reads SNHLY; CDR2 reads FYNNEI. This CDR3 is 15 amino acids long. DNA for the CDR3: TGTGCCAGCAGCCAACGACAGGGAGGAACTCAGCCCCAGCATTTT. This translates into CASSQRQGGTQPQHF. Looking up the rest from reference TRBV2 and TRBJ1-5 gives the full variable domain: EPEVTQTPSHQVTQMGQEVILRCVPISNHLYFYWYRQILGQKVEFLVSFYNNEISEKSEIFDDQFSVERPDGSNFTLKIRSTKLEDSAMYFCASSQRQGGTQPQHFGDGTRLSIL.

The chain combines TRBV7-3 with TRBJ1-1; tentative D call: TRBD1 (5 bases). Trimming removed 4 bases at V and 1 base at J, with 10 bases between. The CDR3 totals 14 residues. Germline V gene sequence: CDR1 SGHTA, CDR2 FQGTGA. For the CDR3, the DNA is TGTGCCAGCAGCTCAAACCAGGGGAACACTGAAGCTTTCTTT. Amino acid sequence: CASSSNQGNTEAFF.

The gene calls are TRBV2 and TRBJ1-5; TRBD1 agrees at 12 bases. The V gene end was trimmed by 5 bases and the J gene end by 7 bases; junction bases not matched to a gene: 6. Looked up from germline, CDR1 is SNHLY and CDR2 is FYNNEI. The length of the CDR3 is 15 residues. CDR3 protein: CASSTGTGGRQPQHF. Here the CDR3 DNA reads TGTGCCAGCAGTACCGGGACAGGGGGCAGGCAGCCCCAGCATTTT.

The chain combines TRBV5-6 with TRBJ2-1; D might be TRBD2 (6 bases). In germline, CDR1 is SGHDT, CDR2 YYEEEE. The CDR3 totals 16 residues. The V and J ends lost 4 bases and 0 bases respectively, with 14 bases between them. The CDR3 DNA sequence: TGTGCCAGCAGCCCGCCGGCGGGGAGCTCCTACAATGAGCAGTTCTTC. Its translation is CASSPPAGSSYNEQFF. Full variable domain (rest looked up from reference TRBV5-6 and TRBJ2-1): DAGVTQSPTHLIKTRGQQVTLRCSPKSGHDTVSWYQQALGQGPQFIFQYYEEEERQRGNFPDRFSGHQFPNYSSELNVNALLLGDSALYLCASSPPAGSSYNEQFFGPGTRLTVL.